Reported below is one T cell receptor (beta chain). The data are from a study of T cells after yellow fever vaccination. CDR3 size: 14 residues. V dropped 0 bases and J dropped 2 bases, with 7 bases sitting between them. Germline-derived CDR1 and CDR2 are LNHNV and YYDKDF (reference sequence). A single record per CDR3 protein comes from TCRdb applying MiXCR to the 5' RACE reads. The sample has about 340,000 distinct CDR3 sequences; 8.7% are singletons. The J gene is TRBJ2-5, the V gene TRBV15; D is unclear. This sequence was found in a man younger than 35 who received the YFV17D yellow fever vaccine. The source was PBMCs, collected on the day of the first yellow fever vaccination. The CDR3 is CATSREASQETQYF. CDR3 in DNA: TGTGCCACCAGCAGAGAGGCTTCTCAAGAGACCCAGTACTTC. The full variable domain, its missing parts supplied by reference TRBV15 and TRBJ2-5, is DAMVIQNPRYQVTQFGKPVTLSCSQTLNHNVMYWYQQKSSQAPKLLFHYYDKDFNNEADTPDNFQSRRPNTSFCFLDIRSPGLGDTAMYLCATSREASQETQYFGPGTRLLVL.